Each of the 11 T cell receptor beta chains below was sequenced from the same sample in a study of T cell changes during pregnancy in multiple sclerosis. Here immunoSEQ multiplex PCR was the method, and the copy in TCRdb shows in-frame clones only, minus some. The sample has about 28,000 clones; approximately 92% are singletons. The sample in question was CD4+ T cells from peripheral blood mononuclear cells, obtained in the second trimester of pregnancy. These receptors were obtained from a female donor with multiple sclerosis, enrolled in a pregnancy study.

V and J are TRBV5-1 and TRBJ1-2; 7 bases match TRBD1. Germline V gives CDR1 SGHRS, CDR2 YFSETQ. The CDR3 has 17 residues. Trimming removed 2 bases from V and 2 bases from J; junction bases left unmatched: 12. The CDR3 region is CASSFPNDRDVNYGYTF. The DNA of the CDR3 is TGCGCCAGCAGCTTCCCTAATGACAGGGACGTCAACTATGGCTACACCTTC.

DNA for the CDR3: TGTGCCTGGAGTACCGGGGGGCCCCTCCACTTT. Protein: CAWSTGGPLHF. The chain links TRBV30 to TRBJ1-6; D may be TRBD1 (5 bases). The CDR3 runs to 11 residues. Germline loops: CDR1 GTSNPN, CDR2 SVGIG (reference sequence). V lost 2 bases, J lost 13 bases, and 9 bases lay in between.

The CDR3 region is CASSLLSTSTDTQYF. CDR3 DNA sequence: TGTGCCAGCAGCCTTTTGAGCACTAGCACAGATACGCAGTATTTT. V is TRBV9 and J is TRBJ2-3; D is unclear. V gave up 4 bases and J gave up 0 bases, with 12 bases separating them. The germline gives CDR1 SGDLS, CDR2 YYNGEE. CDR3 length: 15 residues.

The J gene is TRBJ1-5, the V gene TRBV18; a weak D match, TRBD1 (5 bases). Germline loops: CDR1 KGHSH, CDR2 LQKENI. The CDR3 is 17 residues long. The V end was cut by 1 base, the J end by 5 bases, with 18 bases between. This CDR3 is CASSPQHDSRGDQPQHF. DNA for the CDR3: TGTGCCAGCTCACCACAACACGACAGTCGGGGGGATCAGCCCCAGCATTTT.

V usage is TRBV5-6 and J usage is TRBJ1-2; 7 bases fit TRBD1. The germline gives CDR1 SGHDT, CDR2 YYEEEE. Losses at the gene ends were 4 bases for V and 4 bases for J; bases not matched to a gene: 4. CDR3 length equals 13 residues. In nucleotides, the CDR3 is TGTGCCAGCAGCGAAGGACAGGTCTATGGCTACACCTTC. Protein: CASSEGQVYGYTF.

A few counts support this clone. The chain uses TRBV5-4 and TRBJ2-4; TRBD1 agrees at 10 bases. The germline gives CDR1 SGHNT, CDR2 YYREEE (reference sequence). There are 15 residues in the CDR3. With 4 bases clipped from V and 7 bases from J, the junction kept 8 bases outside the gene matches. The CDR3 sequence is CASSPGDRGYNIQYF. CDR3 coding DNA: TGTGCCAGCAGCCCGGGGGACAGGGGCTATAACATTCAGTACTTC.

The rearrangement uses TRBV2 and TRBJ2-2, with D tentatively TRBD2 (6 bases). V dropped 5 bases and J dropped 8 bases, with 21 bases sitting between them. The germline V gene has CDR1 SNHLY and CDR2 FYNNEI. The CDR3 is 16 residues long. The CDR3 spells CASSLGGTLGTGELFF. In DNA, the CDR3 is TGTGCCAGCAGTTTGGGGGGTACTTTGGGGACGGGGGAGCTGTTTTTT.

This chain connects TRBV2 to TRBJ1-1; TRBD1 aligns across 7 bases. The V and J ends lost 4 bases and 0 bases, in that order; junction bases with no gene match: 2. CDR1 is SNHLY and CDR2 is FYNNEI in the germline V gene. The CDR3 consists of 14 residues. The CDR3 reads CASSVQGVNTEAFF. CDR3 in DNA: TGTGCCAGCAGTGTGCAGGGGGTGAACACTGAAGCTTTCTTT.

The chain couples TRBV19 to TRBJ1-2; 9 bases line up with TRBD1. This CDR3 is 15 amino acids long. Trimming at V came to 10 bases and at J to 2 bases, leaving 11 bases not matched to a gene. Germline V gene sequence: CDR1 LNHDA, CDR2 SQIVND (reference sequence). The CDR3 bases are TGTGCCATTAGGACAGGGGTGTTTGGAAACTATGGCTACACCTTC. Amino acid sequence: CAIRTGVFGNYGYTF.

The chain uses TRBV19 and TRBJ2-3; 10 nucleotides line up with TRBD2. From germline, CDR1 is LNHDA and CDR2 SQIVND (reference sequence). The CDR3 contains 17 residues. The J segment lost 2 bases and the V segment lost 1 base, leaving 6 bases of the junction unmatched. In DNA, the CDR3 is TGTGCCAGTAGTATAGGACGGACTAGCGGAGCCACAGATACGCAGTATTTT. Translated, it gives CASSIGRTSGATDTQYF.

The chain recombines TRBV10-3 with TRBJ1-3; 11 nucleotides line up with TRBD1. The CDR3 sequence is 15 residues long. CDR1 is ENHRY and CDR2 is SYGVKD in the germline V gene. Trimming at V came to 6 bases and at J to 0 bases, leaving 1 base not matched to a gene. This CDR3 is CAIRGTGGSGNTIYF. The CDR3 DNA reads TGTGCCATCAGGGGGACAGGGGGCTCTGGAAACACCATATATTTT.